Below, 9 T cell receptor beta chains from the same sample are listed, as sequenced in a study of T cells after yellow fever vaccination. MiXCR, applied by TCRdb to the 5' RACE reads, yields one record per CDR3 protein. The sample has roughly 400,000 distinct CDR3 sequences, roughly a sixth seen once. This material consisted of PBMCs, taken before the yellow fever booster vaccination. These TCRs come from a man between 18 and 29 years old who received the YFV17D yellow fever vaccine.

The rearrangement joins TRBV4-3 to TRBJ1-3, with no clear D. Germline CDR1 reads LGHNA; CDR2 reads YSLEER. This CDR3 region has 15 residues. Trimming pared 0 bases from V and 1 base from J, leaving 7 bases between. The CDR3 DNA reads TGCGCCAGCAGCCAAGATGCTGTTTCTGGAAACACCATATATTTT. Its translation: CASSQDAVSGNTIYF.

The chain is built from TRBV18 and TRBJ1-5; no clear D. This CDR3 region has 16 residues. V was cut by 3 bases and J by 7 bases, with 19 bases left in between. Looked up from germline, CDR1 is KGHSH and CDR2 is LQKENI. The CDR3 region is CASSPTGSWLIQPQHF. CDR3 sequence (DNA): TGTGCCAGCTCACCTACGGGATCGTGGCTTATACAGCCCCAGCATTTT.

V is TRBV6-2 or TRBV6-3 and J is TRBJ2-5; 7 bases agree with TRBD1. The CDR3 has 16 residues. Germline V lookup: CDR1 MNHEY, CDR2 SVGEGT. The ends lost 10 bases at V and 5 bases at J; junction bases unmatched: 19. CDR3 amino acids: CATLRGPGGTLETQYF. In DNA form, the CDR3 reads TGTGCCACCCTAAGGGGGCCTGGCGGTACTTTGGAGACCCAGTACTTC.

This clonotype was counted between two and nine times. The chain employs TRBV20-1 and TRBJ1-4; 11 bases match TRBD1. From germline, CDR1 is DFQATT and CDR2 SNEGSKA (reference sequence). The CDR3 loop spans 15 amino acids. V lost 3 bases and J lost 6; bases outside the gene matches: 6. DNA for the CDR3: TGCAGTGCTAGTATCGGGACAGGGGGGGATGAAAAACTGTTTTTT. It encodes CSASIGTGGDEKLFF.

This clonotype was counted only a few times. This chain links TRBV7-9 with TRBJ2-3; tentatively, D is TRBD2 (5 bases). Germline V lookup: CDR1 SEHNR, CDR2 FQNEAQ (reference sequence). The CDR3 sequence is 16 residues long. V lost 1 base and J lost 2, with 13 bases in between. The CDR3 bases are TGTGCCAGCAGCTTAGAACTGGCGGACTTCACAGATACGCAGTATTTT. Encoded protein: CASSLELADFTDTQYF.

The rearrangement uses TRBV7-2 and TRBJ1-5; D is unresolved. Germline lookup yields CDR1 SGHTA and CDR2 FQGNSA. The CDR3 sequence is 14 residues long. Trimming removed 0 bases from V and 5 bases from J, with 8 bases in between. As DNA, the CDR3 is TGTGCCAGCAGCTTAGCTCTCGGGGATCAGCCCCAGCATTTT. This translates into CASSLALGDQPQHF. The entire variable domain, with the rest obtained from reference TRBV7-2 and TRBJ1-5, is as follows: GAGVSQSPSNKVTEKGKDVELRCDPISGHTALYWYRQSLGQGLEFLIYFQGNSAPDKSGLPSDRFSAERTGGSVSTLTIQRTQQEDSAVYLCASSLALGDQPQHFGDGTRLSIL.

The chain combines TRBV7-2 with TRBJ1-6; D is unresolved. V lost 3 bases to trimming and J lost 14 bases, with 11 bases between them. The V gene's germline CDR1 is SGHTA and CDR2 FQGNSA. The CDR3 runs 12 residues. This CDR3 reads CASSFLVGALHF. In DNA form, the CDR3 reads TGTGCCAGCAGCTTCCTAGTTGGGGCCCTCCACTTT.

This clonotype was picked up many times. The gene calls are TRBV15 and TRBJ1-1, with D hard to call. This CDR3 region has 14 residues. V dropped 0 bases and J dropped 7 bases, with 12 bases sitting between them. The germline V gene has CDR1 LNHNV and CDR2 YYDKDF (reference sequence). The CDR3, as DNA: TGTGCCACCAGCAGAGATCCCGTTAGCCTTGAAGCTTTCTTT. This encodes CATSRDPVSLEAFF.

This clonotype occurred a few times. The chain combines TRBV10-3 with TRBJ2-7, with D maybe TRBD1 (7 bases). The CDR3 extends over 16 amino acids. Between the trimmed V and J ends, which lost 2 bases and 1 base, there was a span of 15 bases. Per germline, CDR1 ENHRY and CDR2 SYGVKD. The CDR3 region has the DNA TGTGCCATCAGTGAGGCGGGACAGACGACGTCCTACGAGCAGTACGTC. It specifies CAISEAGQTTSYEQYV.